The rows below give T cell receptor beta chains drawn from one sample of a study of CD8+ T cells in alopecia areata. The table came from immunoSEQ multiplex PCR; TCRdb's copy has only in-frame clones and leaves some out. The sample lists approximately 180,000 clones; 50% to 60% were seen once. This specimen consisted of CD4+ T cells sorted from blood, obtained at week 0. The receptors stem from a human donor with alopecia areata. Both conserved end residues are part of each CDR3. A D gene is named only where the DNA matches it firmly. A row's size may be missing; if present it is once, few, many or a size class.

>TRBV29-1|TRBJ1-5|TRBD1|-
TGCAGCGTTGTCTTAGGGGGCCATCAGCCCCAGCATTTT
CSVVLGGHQPQHF
>TRBV4-1|TRBJ1-1|-|-
TGCGCCAGCAGCCAAGATCTTGGGTGGAGGGGCACTGAAGCTTTCTTT
CASSQDLGWRGTEAFF
>TRBV19|TRBJ2-5|-|-
TGTGCCAGTAGCCCGGGACGGAAACAAGAGACCCAGTACTTC
CASSPGRKQETQYF
>TRBV18|TRBJ2-7|-|few
TGTGCCAGCTCACGGACTACGGGGTCGCTCGAGCAGTACTTC
CASSRTTGSLEQYF
>TRBV6-5|TRBJ1-2|TRBD1|medium-sized
TGTGCCAGCTGGGAGACAGGGAGGGGCTACACCTTC
CASWETGRGYTF
>TRBV30|TRBJ1-1|-|-
TGTGCCTGTAAAATCCTCACCCCCGGGACAATGAACACTGAAGCTTTCTTT
CACKILTPGTMNTEAFF
>TRBV10-3|TRBJ2-7|TRBD1|few
TGTGCCATCAGAGGGACAGGGTCGACCTACGAGCAGTACTTC
CAIRGTGSTYEQYF
>TRBV6-5|TRBJ1-5|TRBD1|-
TGTGCCAGCAGCCCGGGACAGGCCCCGGGGCAGCCCCAGCATTTT
CASSPGQAPGQPQHF
>TRBV30|TRBJ1-5|TRBD1|-
TGTGCCTGGAGTGTACACAGGGGTCAGCCCCAGCATTTT
CAWSVHRGQPQHF
>TRBV29-1|TRBJ2-5|-|-
TGCAGCGTGACCGGGACACACCAAGAGACCCAGTACTTC
CSVTGTHQETQYF
>TRBV6-1|TRBJ2-7|-|-
TGTGCCAGCATCGCTAGCTCATGGCAGCAGTACTTC
CASIASSWQQYF
>TRBV4-1|TRBJ2-6|-|-
TGCGCCAGCAGCCAACCCGGGACCCGAAGGGCTGGGGCCAACGTCCTGACTTTC
CASSQPGTRRAGANVLTF
>TRBV14|TRBJ1-6|-|few
TGTGCCAGCAGCCTAACAGGGTATAATTCACCCCTCCACTTT
CASSLTGYNSPLHF
>TRBV23-1|TRBJ2-1|-|-
TGCGCCAGCAGTCAATCACAGCGCGGAAGCTCCTACAATGAGCAGTTCTTC
CASSQSQRGSSYNEQFF
>TRBV5-1|TRBJ2-7|-|-
TGCGCCAGCAGCTTGGCAGGATCCTACGAGCAGTACTTC
CASSLAGSYEQYF
>TRBV20-1|TRBJ1-1|-|-
TGCAGTGCTAGAGTCGGGGATGAAGCTTTCTTT
CSARVGDEAFF
>TRBV7-9|TRBJ2-3|TRBD2|few
TGTGCCAGCAGCTTAGCGGGAACGGCTAGCGGGTTCACAGATACGCAGTATTTT
CASSLAGTASGFTDTQYF
>TRBV30|TRBJ1-2|-|-
TGTGCCTGGAGTGTTCGAGGACCTGTAAGGGTTGGCTACACCTTC
CAWSVRGPVRVGYTF
>TRBV27|TRBJ1-1|-|-
TGTGCCAGCAGAGCACAGGGGAACACTGAAGCTTTCTTT
CASRAQGNTEAFF
>TRBV9|TRBJ2-6|-|-
TGTGCCAGCAGCGTATCTGGGGCCAACGTCCTGACTTTC
CASSVSGANVLTF
>TRBV29-1|TRBJ2-1|TRBD1|-
TGCAGCGTCGTGGGGGACAGGGGCTATTACAATGAGCAGTTCTTC
CSVVGDRGYYNEQFF
>TRBV30|TRBJ2-7|-|-
TGTGCCTGGAATCCGGGGAACTACGAGCAGTACTTC
CAWNPGNYEQYF
>TRBV4-1|TRBJ2-5|TRBD1|-
TGCGCCAGCAGCCGAGGGACAGGGGGCGGAGGAGCCCAGTACTTC
CASSRGTGGGGAQYF
>TRBV30|TRBJ1-2|-|-
TGTGCCTGGAGCCGGCAAAACTATGGCTACACCTTC
CAWSRQNYGYTF
>TRBV4-1|TRBJ2-5|-|few
TGCGCCAGCAGCCACTCTTTAGAGACCCAGTACTTC
CASSHSLETQYF
>TRBV5-1|TRBJ2-4|TRBD1|-
TGCGCCAGCAGAGCCGTAGGGGGCTCGCGAAACATTCAGTACTTC
CASRAVGGSRNIQYF
>TRBV4-2|TRBJ1-6|TRBD1|-
TGTGCCAGCAGCCAAGTTCCAGGGGGTGGTTCACCCCTCCACTTT
CASSQVPGGGSPLHF
>TRBV10-3|TRBJ2-7|-|-
TGTGCCATCACTGGCGGGGCCTCCTACGAGCAGTACTTC
CAITGGASYEQYF
>TRBV27|TRBJ2-7|TRBD1|-
TGTGCCAGCAGTGCAGGGGGCTTCGGTAAGCAGTACTTC
CASSAGGFGKQYF
>TRBV7-2|TRBJ1-1|-|few
TGTGCCAGCAGCTTATTGCTACGGATGAACACTGAAGCTTTCTTT
CASSLLLRMNTEAFF
>TRBV29-1|TRBJ2-5|-|few
TGCAGCGTTGAATTATCAAACCAAGAGACCCAGTACTTC
CSVELSNQETQYF
>TRBV29-1|TRBJ2-3|-|-
TGCAGCCTGACGTTGTTAGAGCCTAGCACAGATACGCAGTATTTT
CSLTLLEPSTDTQYF
>TRBV2|TRBJ2-4|TRBD1|-
TGTGCCAGCATACTGGAGTGGGGACAGAACATTCAGTACTTC
CASILEWGQNIQYF
>TRBV29-1|TRBJ2-7|-|-
TGCAGCGTTGTCCATCCCTCCTACGAGCAGTACTTC
CSVVHPSYEQYF
>TRBV29-1|TRBJ2-3|-|-
TGCAGCGTTGTTCCGGGCACAGATACGCAGTATTTT
CSVVPGTDTQYF
>TRBV27|TRBJ2-5|-|once
TGTGCCAGCAGTTTTCCTAAAGGGACCCAGTACTTC
CASSFPKGTQYF
>TRBV9|TRBJ2-5|-|few
TGTGCCAGCAGCGAACAGACAGGTTCCCAAGAGACCCAGTACTTC
CASSEQTGSQETQYF
>TRBV5-1|TRBJ1-2|-|-
TGCGCCAGCAGCTTGGGGGGATCTGAGACATCCTATGGCTACACCTTC
CASSLGGSETSYGYTF
>TRBV7-9|TRBJ1-1|-|few
TGTGCCAGCAGCTTAACCGTCAGGGTGGATGGGAAGATGAACACTGAAGCTTTCTTT
CASSLTVRVDGKMNTEAFF
>TRBV11-1|TRBJ2-7|-|-
TGTGCCAGCAGCTCTACCGGTGTAGCAGCAACCTACGAGCAGTACTTC
CASSSTGVAATYEQYF
>TRBV7-9|TRBJ2-5|TRBD2|-
TGTGCCAGCAGCTTTAGCGGGGGGCAAGAGACCCAGTACTTC
CASSFSGGQETQYF
>TRBV30|TRBJ1-2|TRBD1|-
TGTGCCTGGACCCGGGACAGCTATGGCTACACCTTC
CAWTRDSYGYTF
>TRBV27|TRBJ2-3|TRBD1|few
TGTGCCCCCCCTGGGCGGGACAGGGGGCCAGGAGATACGCAGTATTTT
CAPPGRDRGPGDTQYF
>TRBV7-2|TRBJ2-5|TRBD2|-
TGTGCCAGCAGCCCTTGGACTAGCTATGAGACCCAGTACTTC
CASSPWTSYETQYF
>TRBV30|TRBJ1-5|-|-
TGTGCCTGTTCAGCCTCTAGCAATCAGCCCCAGCATTTT
CACSASSNQPQHF
>TRBV6-5|TRBJ1-6|-|-
TGTGCCAGCAGTTACACGGACAGAAATTCACCCCTCCACTTT
CASSYTDRNSPLHF
>TRBV6-5|TRBJ2-1|TRBD1|-
TGTGCCAGCAGTTGGGACAGGGGGCGTGGTGAGCAGTTCTTC
CASSWDRGRGEQFF
>TRBV9|TRBJ2-7|TRBD1|-
TGTGCCAGCAGCGCGACAGGGGGCCCCTACGAGCAGTACTTC
CASSATGGPYEQYF
>TRBV28|TRBJ1-2|TRBD1|few
TGTGCCAGCAGTTCCAGGGGGCTATATGGCTACACCTTC
CASSSRGLYGYTF
>TRBV10-3|TRBJ2-4|-|few
TGTGCCATCAGTGAGTCGGCATTAGCCAAAAACATTCAGTACTTC
CAISESALAKNIQYF
>TRBV4-1|TRBJ2-5|TRBD2|-
TGCGCCAGCAGCCAAGGGCTAGCGGAACAAGAGACCCAGTACTTC
CASSQGLAEQETQYF
>TRBV2|TRBJ1-5|-|-
TGTGCCAGCAGTTCCACGGTTCGCCCCCAGCATTTT
CASSSTVRPQHF
>TRBV10-1|TRBJ2-2|TRBD1|-
TGCGCCAGCAGTGCTTGGGGACAGGGTGACACCGGGGAGCTGTTTTTT
CASSAWGQGDTGELFF
>TRBV11-2|TRBJ1-5|-|few
TGTGCCAGCAGCTTAGCACAGGATCAGCCCCAGCATTTT
CASSLAQDQPQHF